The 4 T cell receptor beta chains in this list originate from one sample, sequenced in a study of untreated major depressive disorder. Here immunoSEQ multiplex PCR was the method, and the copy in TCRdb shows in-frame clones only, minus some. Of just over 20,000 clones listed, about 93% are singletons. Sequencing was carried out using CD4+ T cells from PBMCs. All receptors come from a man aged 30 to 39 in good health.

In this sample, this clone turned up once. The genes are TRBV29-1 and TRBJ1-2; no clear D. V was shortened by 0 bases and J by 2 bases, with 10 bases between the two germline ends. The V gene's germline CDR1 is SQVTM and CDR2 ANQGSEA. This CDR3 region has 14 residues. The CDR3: CSVEDSSRNYGYTF. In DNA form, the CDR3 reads TGCAGCGTTGAAGATTCTTCGAGGAACTATGGCTACACCTTC. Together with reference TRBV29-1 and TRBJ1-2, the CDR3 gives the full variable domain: SAVISQKPSRDICQRGTSLTIQCQVDSQVTMMFWYRQQPGQSLTLIATANQGSEATYESGFVIDKFPISRPNLTFSTLTVSNMSPEDSSIYLCSVEDSSRNYGYTFGSGTRLTVV.

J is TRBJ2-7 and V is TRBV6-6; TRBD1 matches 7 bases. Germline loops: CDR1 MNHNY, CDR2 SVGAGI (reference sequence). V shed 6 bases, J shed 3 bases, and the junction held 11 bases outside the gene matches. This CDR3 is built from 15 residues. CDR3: CASSPPRDSFYEQYF. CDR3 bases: TGTGCCAGCAGCCCCCCCCGGGACAGTTTCTACGAGCAGTACTTC.

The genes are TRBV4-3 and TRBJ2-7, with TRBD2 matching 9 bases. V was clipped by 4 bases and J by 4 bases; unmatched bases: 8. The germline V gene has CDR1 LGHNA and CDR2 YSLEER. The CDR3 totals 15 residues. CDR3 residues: CASSPTLAGVYEQYF. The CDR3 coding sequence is TGCGCCAGCAGCCCAACCTTAGCGGGAGTTTACGAGCAGTACTTC.

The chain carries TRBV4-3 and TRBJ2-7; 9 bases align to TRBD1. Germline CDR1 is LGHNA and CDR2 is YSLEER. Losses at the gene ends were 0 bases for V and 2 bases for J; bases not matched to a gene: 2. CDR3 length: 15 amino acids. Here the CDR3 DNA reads TGCGCCAGCAGCCAAGAGAGGACAGGGGCCTACGAGCAGTACTTC. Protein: CASSQERTGAYEQYF.